This T cell receptor beta chain is from a study of T cell changes during pregnancy in multiple sclerosis. This CDR3 contains 14 residues. Per germline, CDR1 SGDLS and CDR2 YYNGEE. Trimming took 4 bases from V and 3 from J, leaving 12 bases between them. Profiled with immunoSEQ multiplex PCR; TCRdb holds only in-frame clones, not every one. Here the sample spans approximately 80,000 clones, 94% being singletons. This TCR derives from a female donor in good health, enrolled as a control in a pregnancy study. V is TRBV9 and J is TRBJ2-3, with D tentatively TRBD2 (5 bases). Material: peripheral blood, obtained in the second trimester of pregnancy. The CDR3, as DNA: TGTGCCAGCAGCCCAAGGACTCGGACAGATACGCAGTATTTT. This codes for CASSPRTRTDTQYF.